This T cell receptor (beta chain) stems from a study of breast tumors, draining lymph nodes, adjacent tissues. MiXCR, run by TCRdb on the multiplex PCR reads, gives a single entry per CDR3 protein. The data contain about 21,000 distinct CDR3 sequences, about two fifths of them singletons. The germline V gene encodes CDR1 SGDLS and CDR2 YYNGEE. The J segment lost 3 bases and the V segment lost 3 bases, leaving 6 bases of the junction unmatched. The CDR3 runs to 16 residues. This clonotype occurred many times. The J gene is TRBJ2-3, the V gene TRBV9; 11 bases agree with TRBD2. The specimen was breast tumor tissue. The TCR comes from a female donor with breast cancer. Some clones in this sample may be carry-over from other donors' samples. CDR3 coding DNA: TGTGCCAGCAGCGGTGGGACTAGCGGTTTAACAGATACGCAGTATTTT. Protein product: CASSGGTSGLTDTQYF.